Detailed here is one T cell receptor (beta chain). Molecular barcoding with unique molecular identifiers was used for the TCRbeta library. TCRdb re-derived calls from the PCR reads in MiXCR, one entry per CDR3 protein. The sample includes roughly 610,000 distinct CDR3 sequences, approximately 10% seen only once; the top ten take 3.5% to 5%. The CDR3 is 12 residues long. From germline, CDR1 is DFQATT and CDR2 SNEGSKA (reference sequence). With 6 bases removed from V and 4 bases from J, the gap between germline ends came to 12 bases. The sample is drawn from a study of T-cell reconstitution after alpha-beta-depleted transplantation in children.

The sequenced sample was PBMCs from the stem cell graft donor, obtained from the stem cell graft. The V call is TRBV20-1, the J call TRBJ2-5, with D maybe TRBD2 (6 bases). The source of this sequence is a human donor who donated a stem cell graft to a child with acute myeloid leukemia. CDR3 sequence (DNA): TGCAGTGCCTTTGGGGGAGGAGAGACCCAGTACTTC. Encoded protein: CSAFGGGETQYF.